The T cell receptor beta chain under discussion was sequenced for a study of blood T cell repertoires in COVID-19. Study overall: COVID-19 samples collected from the United States, Italy and Spain covered acute and convalescent phases.

The CDR3 totals 13 residues. The ends were cut back, 3 bases at V and 4 bases at J, with 10 bases in the middle. Germline V gene sequence: CDR1 KGHSH, CDR2 LQKENI. Per the original methods: Quantification of nucleated cells was approximated via reference gene primer amplification. Here immunoSEQ multiplex PCR was the method, and the copy in TCRdb shows in-frame clones only, minus some. V, J and clone size are taken as reported in that table, and D and trimming were inferred from the DNA itself. The sample lists approximately 200,000 clones, approximately 80% occurring once. Material for sequencing was PBMCs or T cells enriched from blood (not recorded which). The genes are TRBV18 and TRBJ2-7; the D gene is possibly TRBD2 (5 bases). This clonotype was sampled from a woman between 40 and 50 years old with acute COVID-19. DNA of the CDR3: TGTGCCAGCTCACCTCGGGATCATTACGAGCAGTACTTC. Amino acid sequence: CASSPRDHYEQYF.